This is a list of T cell receptor beta chains from one sample in a study of cytomegalovirus exposure and HLA in healthy donors. Clones were sequenced by immunoSEQ multiplex PCR, and TCRdb holds only the in-frame ones, with some missing. The sample shows over 65,000 clones, around 95% of them seen only once. The sample taken for sequencing was PBMCs. These receptors were taken from a woman between 18 and 30 years old in good health and CMV-seropositive. The conserved cysteine and the conserved F or W are not part of the CDR3 here. The order of the fields is D gene, clone size, V gene, J gene, CDR3 protein. D genes are given only for firm matches. For some rows the clone size is stated as once, few or many, or as a class when expanded; others skip it.

D: TRBD1; size: .; V: TRBV5-1; J: TRBJ2-2; CDR3: ASSSPKDRGLGELF
D: .; size: .; V: TRBV4-1; J: TRBJ2-7; CDR3: ASSQLGGLGSEQY
D: .; size: .; V: TRBV19; J: TRBJ2-2; CDR3: ASSPPLANTGELF
D: TRBD1; size: .; V: TRBV5-1; J: TRBJ2-3; CDR3: ASSPLTGTDTQY
D: TRBD2; size: .; V: TRBV10-2; J: TRBJ2-1; CDR3: ASKERRGGRNEQF
D: TRBD2; size: .; V: TRBV11-2; J: TRBJ2-7; CDR3: ASSRAGTSGRTRDEQY
D: .; size: .; V: TRBV5-6; J: TRBJ1-1; CDR3: ASSFLPDKNTEAF
D: TRBD1; size: .; V: TRBV5-1; J: TRBJ1-2; CDR3: ASSLDFGTVYGYT
D: TRBD1; size: once; V: TRBV4-1; J: TRBJ2-7; CDR3: ASSQGDRSTYEQY
D: .; size: .; V: TRBV7-9; J: TRBJ2-7; CDR3: ASSFGSSGGGGEQY
D: TRBD1; size: .; V: TRBV11-2; J: TRBJ1-5; CDR3: ASSPMGTGVQPQH
D: .; size: .; V: TRBV6-5; J: TRBJ2-7; CDR3: ASSSPGAYEQY
D: TRBD2; size: .; V: TRBV7-9; J: TRBJ2-2; CDR3: ASSSYVGGRNTGELF
D: TRBD1; size: .; V: TRBV29-1; J: TRBJ2-1; CDR3: SAPGQGRDEQF
D: TRBD1; size: .; V: TRBV5-1; J: TRBJ1-5; CDR3: ASSLGTGGNQPQH
D: .; size: .; V: TRBV4-1; J: TRBJ2-7; CDR3: ASSQVGGHIYEQY
D: .; size: .; V: TRBV10-3; J: TRBJ2-5; CDR3: AIGGETQY
D: .; size: .; V: TRBV7-9; J: TRBJ1-1; CDR3: ASSQGAGQNTEAF
D: TRBD1; size: once; V: TRBV5-4; J: TRBJ1-5; CDR3: ASSLGQGSNQPQH
D: .; size: .; V: TRBV25-1; J: TRBJ2-2; CDR3: ASSLQGAGELF
D: .; size: .; V: TRBV19; J: TRBJ1-4; CDR3: ASSITPGGEKLF
D: TRBD1; size: .; V: TRBV2; J: TRBJ1-4; CDR3: ASSKRRQGAGEKLF
D: .; size: .; V: TRBV6-4; J: TRBJ2-2; CDR3: ASSAARSGTGELF
D: .; size: .; V: TRBV4-2; J: TRBJ2-3; CDR3: ASSPASHRLVGSTDTQY
D: TRBD2; size: once; V: TRBV10-2; J: TRBJ2-1; CDR3: ASSEKSGRYNEQF
D: TRBD2; size: .; V: TRBV5-4; J: TRBJ2-5; CDR3: ASSSYLAGQETQY
D: .; size: .; V: TRBV7-2; J: TRBJ2-1; CDR3: ASSRGIVKQTSYNEQF
D: TRBD2; size: once; V: TRBV7-2; J: TRBJ2-3; CDR3: ASSYLAGVGKDTQY
D: TRBD1; size: .; V: TRBV27; J: .; CDR3: ASSPGQVYEQY
D: TRBD2; size: once; V: TRBV4-1; J: TRBJ2-7; CDR3: ASSQETSSPYEQY
D: TRBD1; size: .; V: TRBV4-3; J: .; CDR3: ASSQGTGLEQY
D: .; size: .; V: TRBV5-1; J: TRBJ2-7; CDR3: ASSLGGTPTYEQY
D: .; size: .; V: TRBV9; J: TRBJ2-3; CDR3: ASSVGGSYTDTQY
D: .; size: .; V: TRBV6-1; J: TRBJ2-3; CDR3: ASSEGLVPDTQY
D: TRBD1; size: .; V: TRBV18; J: TRBJ1-1; CDR3: ASSPTGGTEAF
D: TRBD1; size: .; V: TRBV19; J: TRBJ2-2; CDR3: ASSWDRNTGELF
D: .; size: .; V: TRBV15; J: TRBJ2-3; CDR3: ATSRTRGIDTQY
D: .; size: once; V: TRBV11-2; J: TRBJ1-1; CDR3: ASSLVGGQGAF
D: TRBD2; size: once; V: TRBV27; J: TRBJ2-5; CDR3: ASSSRPGLASYQETQY
D: TRBD2; size: .; V: TRBV6-5; J: TRBJ2-5; CDR3: ASRGLAGGHETQY
D: .; size: .; V: TRBV30; J: TRBJ2-1; CDR3: AWSGGGHSYNEQF
D: .; size: .; V: TRBV20-1; J: TRBJ2-7; CDR3: SAKPPPWY
D: .; size: .; V: TRBV27; J: TRBJ1-5; CDR3: ASSFGGAGQPQH
D: TRBD2; size: .; V: TRBV13; J: TRBJ2-1; CDR3: ASSLALVGAGGVYEQF
D: TRBD1; size: .; V: TRBV9; J: TRBJ1-1; CDR3: ASSETGAGPNTEAF
D: TRBD2; size: .; V: TRBV5-1; J: TRBJ2-5; CDR3: ASGWGPGGGAQETQY
D: TRBD2; size: .; V: TRBV2; J: TRBJ2-3; CDR3: ASSELLAGTDTQY
D: .; size: once; V: TRBV18; J: TRBJ1-4; CDR3: ASSHSHARNEKLF
D: .; size: once; V: TRBV18; J: TRBJ2-6; CDR3: ASSPSSGANVLT
D: TRBD2; size: few; V: TRBV25-1; J: TRBJ2-7; CDR3: EGTSGKQY
D: TRBD1; size: .; V: TRBV19; J: TRBJ2-4; CDR3: ASSAGTGGTIQY
D: .; size: .; V: TRBV9; J: TRBJ2-3; CDR3: ASSEGLADTDTQY
D: TRBD1; size: .; V: TRBV29-1; J: TRBJ1-2; CDR3: SVGDRVDYGYT
D: TRBD2; size: .; V: TRBV7-9; J: TRBJ2-2; CDR3: ASSLMAGEHQGGELF
D: TRBD1; size: .; V: TRBV5-1; J: TRBJ2-1; CDR3: ASSFQGADYNEQF
D: TRBD2; size: .; V: TRBV29-1; J: TRBJ2-7; CDR3: SVETSGDYEQY
D: .; size: .; V: TRBV13; J: TRBJ2-3; CDR3: ASSLTGRDTQY